Shown below are 21 T cell receptor beta chains from a single sample sequenced in a study of OX40 agonist ivuxolimab in advanced cancers. Produced via immunoSEQ multiplex PCR; TCRdb's table is partial and in-frame only. The table has under 70,000 clones, around 83% seen once. Sequenced here: CD4+ or CD8+ T cells sorted from blood, sampled in a trial of the OX40 agonist ivuxolimab. Receptors were obtained from an adult with an advanced solid tumor such as melanoma, head and neck, liver or kidney cancer.

The CDR3 bases are TGTGCCAGCAGTTTACGGACAGGCATAAGCACAGATACGCAGTATTTT. Residues: CASSLRTGISTDTQYF. V usage is TRBV28 and J usage is TRBJ2-3; TRBD1 agrees at 7 bases. Germline assignment: CDR1 MDHEN and CDR2 SYDVKM. This CDR3 comprises 16 residues. J lost 0 bases, V lost 2 bases, and 5 bases had no gene match. Complete variable domain (other parts from reference TRBV28 and TRBJ2-3): DVKVTQSSRYLVKRTGEKVFLECVQDMDHENMFWYRQDPGLGLRLIYFSYDVKMKEKGDIPEGYSVSREKKERFSLILESASTNQTSMYLCASSLRTGISTDTQYFGPGTRLTVL.

The J gene is TRBJ1-2, the V gene TRBV5-5; D unresolved. Trimming shortened V by 2 bases and J by 5 bases, and 16 bases separated the two germline ends. Germline values: CDR1 SGHKS, CDR2 YYEKEE (reference sequence). The CDR3 totals 15 residues. CDR3 loop: CASSFGGSRRYGYTF. The CDR3 DNA sequence: TGTGCCAGCAGCTTTGGAGGGAGTCGGCGGTATGGCTACACCTTC.

About this clone: Other DNA sequences within the sample encode an identical CDR3. V and J are TRBV5-1 and TRBJ2-1, with 9 bases aligning to TRBD1. Germline V gene sequence: CDR1 SGHRS, CDR2 YFSETQ. With 4 bases clipped from V and 0 bases from J, the junction kept 2 bases outside the gene matches. The CDR3 has 15 amino acids. CDR3 DNA sequence: TGCGCCAGCAGCGTGACAGGGGGCTCCTACAATGAGCAGTTCTTC. This gives the protein CASSVTGGSYNEQFF.

The chain employs TRBV7-2 and TRBJ2-1, with TRBD2 identical over 11 bases. CDR1 SGHTA and CDR2 FQGNSA come from the germline V gene. The J segment lost 6 bases and the V segment lost 4 bases, leaving 8 bases of the junction unmatched. CDR3 size: 16 residues. The CDR3 DNA reads as TGTGCCAGCAGCTCATATACTAGCGGGGGCCCCAATGAGCAGTTCTTC. It yields the protein CASSSYTSGGPNEQFF.

This clone was seen once. The chain has TRBV4-1 and TRBJ1-5, with 8 bases identical to TRBD1. The J segment lost 6 bases and the V segment lost 2 bases, leaving 3 bases of the junction unmatched. The CDR3 runs 14 residues. The V gene's germline CDR1 is MGHRA and CDR2 YSYEKL. The CDR3 spells CASSQPTGAQPQHF. The CDR3 nucleotides are TGCGCCAGCAGCCAACCGACAGGGGCTCAGCCCCAGCATTTT.

V and J are TRBV11-2 and TRBJ2-7; TRBD1 aligns across 7 bases. The CDR3 runs to 16 residues. The germline CDR1 and CDR2 sequences are SGHAT and FQNNGV. The V and J ends lost 5 bases and 7 bases, in that order; junction bases with no gene match: 17. The chain's CDR3 is CASSTRQGQRLGEQYF. The CDR3 coding sequence is TGTGCCAGCAGCACCAGACAGGGTCAACGCCTCGGAGAGCAGTACTTC.

V gene TRBV2 combines with J gene TRBJ2-2; 12 nucleotides align to TRBD1. The ends lost 4 bases at V and 5 bases at J; junction bases unmatched: 8. Germline lookup yields CDR1 SNHLY and CDR2 FYNNEI. The CDR3 loop spans 17 amino acids. CDR3 in DNA: TGTGCCAGCAGTGGGGGACAGGGGGCTCATGGGACCGGGGAGCTGTTTTTT. Its translation is CASSGGQGAHGTGELFF.

V gene TRBV4-1 combines with J gene TRBJ2-1, with D tentatively TRBD2 (6 bases). The germline V gene has CDR1 MGHRA and CDR2 YSYEKL. This CDR3 has 18 amino acids. Trimming removed 1 base at V and 4 bases at J, with 20 bases between. The CDR3 sequence is CASSQGGFERVGYNEQFF. As DNA, the CDR3 is TGCGCCAGCAGCCAAGGGGGATTTGAGCGGGTCGGGTACAATGAGCAGTTCTTC.

CDR3 region: CASRVAGANTGELFF. CDR3 DNA sequence: TGTGCCAGCAGGGTAGCGGGAGCTAACACCGGGGAGCTGTTTTTT. The rearrangement links TRBV6-6 to TRBJ2-2, with 9 bases fitting TRBD2. The germline V gene encodes CDR1 MNHNY and CDR2 SVGAGI (reference sequence). J was trimmed by 2 bases and V by 6 bases; bases with no gene match: 4. The CDR3 totals 15 residues.

The CDR3 sequence is CASSEVRETQYF. DNA of the CDR3: TGTGCCAGCAGTGAGGTCAGGGAGACCCAGTACTTC. This chain uses TRBV28 with TRBJ2-5; D not resolved. V shed 5 bases and J shed 5 bases, with 9 bases lying between them. The CDR3 extends over 12 amino acids. Germline V gene lookup returns CDR1 MDHEN and CDR2 SYDVKM. Full variable domain (remainder filled in from reference TRBV28 and TRBJ2-5): DVKVTQSSRYLVKRTGEKVFLECVQDMDHENMFWYRQDPGLGLRLIYFSYDVKMKEKGDIPEGYSVSREKKERFSLILESASTNQTSMYLCASSEVRETQYFGPGTRLLVL.

This clone was seen a few times. CDR3 amino acids: CASSGLASGAYVDTQYF. DNA of the CDR3: TGTGCCAGCAGTGGATTGGCTAGCGGGGCCTACGTAGATACGCAGTATTTT. V and J are TRBV2 and TRBJ2-3, with 9 bases that match TRBD2. Germline assignment: CDR1 SNHLY and CDR2 FYNNEI. The CDR3 is made up of 17 amino acids. V lost 4 bases and J lost 5; bases outside the gene matches: 13.

This rearrangement joins TRBV7-2 to TRBJ1-1, with a possible D match to TRBD1 (5 bases). The germline V gene has CDR1 SGHTA and CDR2 FQGNSA. V lost 10 bases and J lost 1, with 7 bases in between. The CDR3 sequence is 11 residues long. CDR3 in amino acids: CAIQGNTEAFF. CDR3 nucleotides: TGTGCCATTCAGGGGAACACTGAAGCTTTCTTT.

The J gene is TRBJ2-5, the V gene TRBV6-5, with unresolved D. The CDR3 is 15 residues long. With 5 bases removed from V and 3 bases from J, the gap between germline ends came to 16 bases. CDR1 and CDR2 (germline): MNHEY, SVGAGI. The CDR3 here is CASSTFPRRKETQYF. The CDR3 nucleotides are TGTGCCAGCAGTACCTTCCCGCGACGGAAAGAGACCCAGTACTTC.

This clone has just a few counts. The chain is built from TRBV9 and TRBJ2-2, with 10 bases fitting TRBD2. This CDR3 has 16 amino acids. J was trimmed by 4 bases and V by 2 bases; bases with no gene match: 5. Germline CDR1 reads SGDLS; CDR2 reads YYNGEE. CDR3 residues: CASSVSGGKFTGELFF. Written as DNA, the CDR3 is TGTGCCAGCAGCGTTAGCGGGGGGAAGTTCACCGGGGAGCTGTTTTTT.

This rearrangement joins TRBV29-1 to TRBJ2-7, with TRBD1 matching 8 bases. Germline trimming cut 1 base from V and 2 bases from J; bases unmatched to any gene: 1. The CDR3 totals 13 residues. Germline V gene lookup returns CDR1 SQVTM and CDR2 ANQGSEA. In DNA, the CDR3 is TGCAGCGTTGAAGGACAGGGGACCTACGAGCAGTACTTC. Translating it yields CSVEGQGTYEQYF.

This chain uses TRBV28 with TRBJ2-5; 10 bases are shared with TRBD1. Gene TRBJ2-7 matches the end of the DNA better, so the J call may be wrong. The CDR3 length is 15 residues. CDR1 is MDHEN, CDR2 SYDVKM, per germline. In DNA, the CDR3 is TGTGCCAGCAGTTTTATGGGACAGGGGAGGCACGAGCAGTACTTC. Protein product: CASSFMGQGRHEQYF.

The J gene is TRBJ2-6, the V gene TRBV7-3; D call uncertain. From germline, CDR1 is SGHTA and CDR2 FQGTGA. The CDR3 length is 16 residues. V gave up 1 base and J gave up 4 bases, with 11 bases separating them. This chain's CDR3 is CASSLRVGLGANVLTF. In DNA form, the CDR3 reads TGTGCCAGCAGCTTAAGGGTGGGGTTAGGGGCCAACGTCCTGACTTTC. The variable domain in full, completed from reference TRBV7-3 and TRBJ2-6, reads GAGVSQTPSNKVTEKGKYVELRCDPISGHTALYWYRQSLGQGPEFLIYFQGTGAADDSGLPNDRFFAVRPEGSVSTLKIQRTERGDSAVYLCASSLRVGLGANVLTFGAGSRLTVL.

This chain connects TRBV7-9 to TRBJ2-5; unclear D gene. Trimming took 0 bases from V and 5 from J, leaving 13 bases between them. The CDR3 covers 15 residues. Germline V gene lookup returns CDR1 SEHNR and CDR2 FQNEAQ (reference sequence). For the CDR3, the DNA is TGTGCCAGCAGCTTAGCTGTAACATTGGGTGAGACCCAGTACTTC. Protein product: CASSLAVTLGETQYF.

V gene TRBV5-1 combines with J gene TRBJ1-4; 7 bases line up with TRBD1. This CDR3 is built from 16 residues. The trim removed 1 base at V and 8 bases at J, leaving 11 bases unmatched. The germline V gene has CDR1 SGHRS and CDR2 YFSETQ. The CDR3 DNA is TGCGCCAGCAGCTTGAACGGACAGGTTGGAGGGGAAAAACTGTTTTTT. It is translated as CASSLNGQVGGEKLFF.

The chain joins TRBV29-1 to TRBJ2-1, with D perhaps matching TRBD2 (6 bases). Germline V gives CDR1 SQVTM, CDR2 ANQGSEA. V was pared by 3 bases and J by 7 bases, with 13 bases between. There are 13 residues in the CDR3. The CDR3: CSVEETSVNEQFF. The CDR3 DNA is TGCAGCGTTGAGGAGACTAGTGTAAATGAGCAGTTCTTC.

The chain combines TRBV28 with TRBJ1-1; 8 bases agree with TRBD1. Trimming took 7 bases from V and 1 from J; bases not matched to a gene: 5. The CDR3 contains 14 residues. The germline V gene has CDR1 MDHEN and CDR2 SYDVKM. CDR3 sequence: CASTRQGQNTEAFF. DNA of the CDR3: TGTGCCAGCACTCGACAGGGGCAGAACACTGAAGCTTTCTTT.